This T cell receptor (beta chain) was identified during a study of blood T cell repertoires in COVID-19. This CDR3 has 14 amino acids. Germline V gives CDR1 KGHSH, CDR2 LQKENI. The V gene end was trimmed by 3 bases and the J gene end by 9 bases; junction bases not matched to a gene: 9. Sequencing used immunoSEQ multiplex PCR; TCRdb keeps in-frame clones, though not all of them. There are approximately 140,000 clones in the sample; about 80% occur only once, and around 1.6% lies in the top ten. J is TRBJ2-5 and V is TRBV18; 8 nucleotides align to TRBD1. This receptor was obtained from a human donor in a cohort sampled during active COVID-19. The sequenced sample was peripheral blood. The CDR3 protein is CASSPGTGLGSQYF. CDR3 nucleotide sequence: TGTGCCAGCTCACCGGGGACAGGCCTTGGGTCCCAGTACTTC.